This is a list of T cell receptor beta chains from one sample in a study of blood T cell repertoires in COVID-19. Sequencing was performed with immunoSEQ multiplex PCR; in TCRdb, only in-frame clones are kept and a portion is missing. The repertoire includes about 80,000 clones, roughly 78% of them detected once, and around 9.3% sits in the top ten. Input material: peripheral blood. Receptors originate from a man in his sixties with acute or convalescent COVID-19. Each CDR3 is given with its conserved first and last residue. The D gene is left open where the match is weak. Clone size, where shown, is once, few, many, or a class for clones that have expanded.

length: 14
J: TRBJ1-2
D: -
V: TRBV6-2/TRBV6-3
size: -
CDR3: CASSFGGTNYGYTF
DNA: TGTGCCAGCAGTTTTGGGGGGACTAACTATGGCTACACCTTC

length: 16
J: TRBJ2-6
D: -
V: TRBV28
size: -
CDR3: CASSLGGASGANVLTF
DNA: TGTGCCAGCAGCTTAGGAGGGGCCTCTGGGGCCAACGTCCTGACTTTC

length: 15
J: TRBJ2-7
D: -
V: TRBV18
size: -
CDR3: CASSPQFISGYEQYF
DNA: TGTGCCAGCTCACCCCAATTTATTTCGGGCTACGAGCAGTACTTC

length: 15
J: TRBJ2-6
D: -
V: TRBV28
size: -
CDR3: CASSSQGSGANVLTF
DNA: TGTGCCAGCAGTTCCCAGGGATCTGGGGCCAACGTCCTGACTTTC

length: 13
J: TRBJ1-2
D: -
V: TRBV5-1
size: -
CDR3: CASSRGDNYGYTF
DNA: TGCGCCAGCAGCCGCGGGGATAACTATGGCTACACCTTC

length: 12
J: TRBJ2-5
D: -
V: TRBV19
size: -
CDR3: CASRGDSETQYF
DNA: TGTGCCTCCCGAGGGGACTCGGAGACCCAGTACTTC

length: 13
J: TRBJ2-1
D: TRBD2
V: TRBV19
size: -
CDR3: CASTAQREAQQFF
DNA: TGTGCCAGTACGGCCCAGCGGGAGGCTCAGCAGTTCTTC

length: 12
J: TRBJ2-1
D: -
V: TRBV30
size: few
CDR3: CARGGLANEQFF
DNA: TGTGCAAGAGGGGGTCTAGCCAATGAGCAGTTCTTC

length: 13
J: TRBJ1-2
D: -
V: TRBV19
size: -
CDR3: CASSSGVDYGYTF
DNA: TGTGCCAGTAGTTCAGGGGTGGACTATGGCTACACCTTC

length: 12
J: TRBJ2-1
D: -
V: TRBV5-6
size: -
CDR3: CASSRVANEQFF
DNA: TGTGCCAGCAGCCGAGTAGCGAATGAGCAGTTCTTC

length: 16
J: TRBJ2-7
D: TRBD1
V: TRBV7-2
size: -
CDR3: CASSSSRDRIPYEQYF
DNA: TGTGCCAGCAGCTCGAGCCGGGACAGGATCCCCTACGAGCAGTACTTC

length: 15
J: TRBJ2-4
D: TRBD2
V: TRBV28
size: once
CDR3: CATGESGSRANIQYF
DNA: TGTGCCACGGGGGAGAGCGGGAGCCGGGCAAACATTCAGTACTTC

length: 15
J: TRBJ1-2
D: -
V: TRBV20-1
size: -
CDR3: CSASPGTTPGYGYTF
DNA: TGCAGTGCGAGTCCCGGGACAACCCCCGGCTATGGCTACACCTTC

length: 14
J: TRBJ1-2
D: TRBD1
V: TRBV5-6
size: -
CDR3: CASSFGTGNYGYTF
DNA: TGTGCCAGCAGCTTTGGGACAGGGAACTATGGCTACACCTTC

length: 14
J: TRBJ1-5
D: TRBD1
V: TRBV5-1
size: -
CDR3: CASSLTGGNQPQHF
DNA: TGCGCCAGCAGCTTAACAGGGGGTAATCAGCCCCAGCATTTT

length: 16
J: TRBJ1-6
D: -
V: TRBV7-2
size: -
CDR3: CASSSPGSSYNSPLHF
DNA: TGTGCCAGCAGCTCCCCGGGGAGCTCCTATAATTCACCCCTCCACTTT

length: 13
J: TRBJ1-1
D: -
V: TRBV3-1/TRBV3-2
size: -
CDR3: CASSSTGNTEAFF
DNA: TGTGCCAGCAGCTCGACAGGAAACACTGAAGCTTTCTTT

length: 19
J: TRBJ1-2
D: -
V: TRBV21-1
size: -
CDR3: CANDPGTGSVPGRNYGYTF
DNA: TGTGCCAACGACCCCGGGACAGGTAGTGTCCCTGGCCGTAACTATGGCTACACCTTC

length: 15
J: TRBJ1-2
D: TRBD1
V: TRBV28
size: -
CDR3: CASSLEGASNYGYTF
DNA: TGTGCCAGCAGTTTAGAGGGGGCGTCTAACTATGGCTACACCTTC

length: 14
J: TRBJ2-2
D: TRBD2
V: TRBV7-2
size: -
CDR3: CASSTGLATGELFF
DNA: TGTGCCAGCAGCACCGGACTAGCGACCGGGGAGCTGTTTTTT

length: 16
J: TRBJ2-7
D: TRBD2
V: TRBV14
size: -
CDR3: CASSQGRGGSAYEQYF
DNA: TGTGCCAGCAGCCAAGGGCGCGGGGGGTCCGCCTACGAGCAGTACTTC

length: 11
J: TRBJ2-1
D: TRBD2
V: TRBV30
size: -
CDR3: CAWGLADEQFF
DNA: TGTGCCTGGGGACTAGCGGACGAGCAGTTCTTC

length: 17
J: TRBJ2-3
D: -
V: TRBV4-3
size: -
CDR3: CASSPHPSGIETDTQYF
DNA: TGCGCCAGCAGCCCCCACCCCTCAGGGATTGAGACAGATACGCAGTATTTT

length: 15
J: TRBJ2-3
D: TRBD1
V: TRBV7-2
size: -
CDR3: CASSSGTARTDTQYF
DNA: TGTGCCAGCAGCTCAGGGACAGCCCGCACAGATACGCAGTATTTT

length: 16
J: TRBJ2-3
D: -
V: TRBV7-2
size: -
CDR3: CASSSTGATFTDTQYF
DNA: TGTGCCAGCAGCTCAACCGGAGCGACTTTCACAGATACGCAGTATTTT

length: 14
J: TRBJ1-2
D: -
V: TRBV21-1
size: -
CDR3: CASSGPTGFYGYTF
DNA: TGTGCCAGCAGCGGACCGACGGGGTTCTATGGCTACACCTTC

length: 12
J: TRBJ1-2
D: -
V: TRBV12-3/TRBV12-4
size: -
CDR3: CASRQGGSGYTF
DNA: TGTGCCAGCAGACAGGGCGGGAGTGGCTACACCTTC

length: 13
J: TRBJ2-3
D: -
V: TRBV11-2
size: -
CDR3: CASSLDRGDTQYF
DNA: TGTGCCAGCAGCTTAGATCGAGGTGATACGCAGTATTTT

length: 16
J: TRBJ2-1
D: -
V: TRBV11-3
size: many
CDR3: CASSLEGARSYNEQFF
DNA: TGTGCCAGCAGCTTGGAGGGAGCGCGCTCCTACAATGAGCAGTTCTTC

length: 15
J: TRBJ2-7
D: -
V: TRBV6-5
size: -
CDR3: CASSYSRQGSYEQYF
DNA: TGTGCCAGCAGTTACTCCCGCCAGGGCTCCTACGAGCAGTACTTC

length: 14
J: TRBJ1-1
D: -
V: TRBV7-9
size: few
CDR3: CASSKGFPNTEAFF
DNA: TGTGCCAGCAGTAAGGGGTTCCCGAACACTGAAGCTTTCTTT

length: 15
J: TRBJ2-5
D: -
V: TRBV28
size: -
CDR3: CASSLPGGREETQYF
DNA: TGTGCCAGCAGTTTACCAGGGGGTCGGGAGGAGACCCAGTACTTC

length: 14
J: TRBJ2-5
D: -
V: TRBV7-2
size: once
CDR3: CASSGGTQWATQYF
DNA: TGTGCCAGCAGCGGTGGGACTCAGTGGGCGACCCAGTACTTC

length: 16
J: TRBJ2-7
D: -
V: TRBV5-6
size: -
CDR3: CASSPILAKGSYEQYF
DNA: TGTGCCAGCAGCCCGATACTAGCAAAAGGATCCTACGAGCAGTACTTC

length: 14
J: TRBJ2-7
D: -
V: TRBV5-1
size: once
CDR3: CASSLGTGLREQYF
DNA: TGCGCCAGCAGCTTGGGAACGGGGTTACGCGAGCAGTACTTC

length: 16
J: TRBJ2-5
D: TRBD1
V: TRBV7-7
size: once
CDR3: CASSLAWAGGDETQYF
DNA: TGTGCTAGCAGCTTAGCTTGGGCAGGGGGCGATGAGACCCAGTACTTC

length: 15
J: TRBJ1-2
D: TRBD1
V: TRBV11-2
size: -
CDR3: CASRGRDRGNYGYTF
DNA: TGTGCCAGCAGGGGCCGGGACAGGGGTAACTATGGCTACACCTTC

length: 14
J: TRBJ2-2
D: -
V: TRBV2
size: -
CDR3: CASSDRGRTGELFF
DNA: TGTGCCAGCAGTGACAGGGGACGCACCGGGGAGCTGTTTTTT

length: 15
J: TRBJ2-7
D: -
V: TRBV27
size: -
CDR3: CASSRDSQGSYEQYF
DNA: TGTGCCAGCAGCCGGGACTCCCAAGGCTCCTACGAGCAGTACTTC

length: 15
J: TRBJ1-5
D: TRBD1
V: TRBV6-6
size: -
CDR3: CASSYGGQGSQPQHF
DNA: TGTGCCAGCAGTTACGGGGGACAGGGTTCTCAGCCCCAGCATTTT